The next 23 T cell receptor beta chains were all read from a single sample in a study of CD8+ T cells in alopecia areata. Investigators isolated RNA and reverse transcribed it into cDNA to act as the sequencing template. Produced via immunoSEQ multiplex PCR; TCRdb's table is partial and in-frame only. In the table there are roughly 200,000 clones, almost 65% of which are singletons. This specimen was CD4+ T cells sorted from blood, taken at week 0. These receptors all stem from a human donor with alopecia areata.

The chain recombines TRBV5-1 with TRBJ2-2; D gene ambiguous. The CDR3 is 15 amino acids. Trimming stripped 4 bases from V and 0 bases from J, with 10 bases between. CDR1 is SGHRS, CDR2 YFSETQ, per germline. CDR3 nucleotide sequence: TGCGCCAGCAGCCCCCAGGCAACGAACACCGGGGAGCTGTTTTTT. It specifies CASSPQATNTGELFF.

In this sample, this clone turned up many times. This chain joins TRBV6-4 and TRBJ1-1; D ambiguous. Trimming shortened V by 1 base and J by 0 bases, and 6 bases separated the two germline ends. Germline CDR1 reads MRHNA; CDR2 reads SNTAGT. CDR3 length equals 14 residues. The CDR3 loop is CASSDFSMNTEAFF. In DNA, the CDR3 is TGTGCCAGCAGTGACTTTAGCATGAACACTGAAGCTTTCTTT.

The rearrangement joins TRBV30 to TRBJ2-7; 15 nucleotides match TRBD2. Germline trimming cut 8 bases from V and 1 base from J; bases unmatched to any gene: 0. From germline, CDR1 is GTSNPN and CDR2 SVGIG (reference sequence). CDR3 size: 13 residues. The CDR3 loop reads CAGLAGGSYEQYF. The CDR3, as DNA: TGTGCCGGACTAGCGGGGGGGTCCTACGAGCAGTACTTC.

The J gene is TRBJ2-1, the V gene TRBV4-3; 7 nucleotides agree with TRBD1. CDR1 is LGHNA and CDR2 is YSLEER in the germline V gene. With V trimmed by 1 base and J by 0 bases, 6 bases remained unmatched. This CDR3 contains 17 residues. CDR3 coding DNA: TGCGCCAGCAGCCAAGGGGGTAGACAGGGCTCCTACAATGAGCAGTTCTTC. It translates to CASSQGGRQGSYNEQFF.

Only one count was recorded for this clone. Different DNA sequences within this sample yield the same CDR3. Here the CDR3 reads CAWSVSSNQPQHF. The DNA of the CDR3 is TGTGCCTGGAGTGTAAGTAGCAATCAGCCCCAGCATTTT. The gene calls are TRBV30 and TRBJ1-5; D remains unclear. The CDR3 runs 13 residues. With 0 bases removed from V and 0 bases from J, the gap between germline ends came to 3 bases. CDR1 and CDR2 from the germline V gene are GTSNPN and SVGIG (reference sequence). The whole variable domain, filled in from reference TRBV30 and TRBJ1-5, reads SQTIHQWPATLVQPVGSPLSLECTVEGTSNPNLYWYRQAAGRGLQLLFYSVGIGQISSEVPQNLSASRPQDRQFILSSKKLLLSDSGFYLCAWSVSSNQPQHFGDGTRLSIL.

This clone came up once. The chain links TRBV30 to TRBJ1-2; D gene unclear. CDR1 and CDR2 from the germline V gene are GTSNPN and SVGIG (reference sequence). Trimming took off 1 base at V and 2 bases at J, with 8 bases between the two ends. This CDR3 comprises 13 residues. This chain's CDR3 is CAWSDETNYGYTF. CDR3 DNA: TGTGCCTGGAGTGACGAGACGAACTATGGCTACACCTTC.

Written as DNA, the CDR3 is TGCAGCGTTGATGAGGGAACTAGCACAGATACGCAGTATTTT. This translates into CSVDEGTSTDTQYF. The chain links TRBV29-1 to TRBJ2-3; weak D call: TRBD2 (5 bases). This CDR3 is 14 amino acids long. The V end was cut by 3 bases, the J end by 0 bases, with 10 bases between. From germline, CDR1 is SQVTM and CDR2 ANQGSEA.

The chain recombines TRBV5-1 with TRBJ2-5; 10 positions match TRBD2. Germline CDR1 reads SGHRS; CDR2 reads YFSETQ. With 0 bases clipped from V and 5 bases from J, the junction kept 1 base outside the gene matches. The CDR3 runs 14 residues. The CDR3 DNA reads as TGCGCCAGCAGCTTGGGGGGACTAGCGGAGACCCAGTACTTC. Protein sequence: CASSLGGLAETQYF.

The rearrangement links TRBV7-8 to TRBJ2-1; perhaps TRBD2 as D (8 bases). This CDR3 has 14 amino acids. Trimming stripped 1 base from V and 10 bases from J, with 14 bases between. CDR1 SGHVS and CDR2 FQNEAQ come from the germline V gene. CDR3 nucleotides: TGTGCCAGCAGCTTAGGGACTAGCAGGGGGGAGCAGTTCTTC. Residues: CASSLGTSRGEQFF.

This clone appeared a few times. The CDR3 DNA reads as TGCGCCAGCAGCCCATTCGAGCGGGGGGGCGTAGATGAGCAGTTCTTC. This translates into CASSPFERGGVDEQFF. V usage is TRBV4-3 and J usage is TRBJ2-1; 10 bases align to TRBD2. Losses at the gene ends were 4 bases for V and 8 bases for J; bases not matched to a gene: 11. The CDR3 is 16 amino acids. Germline assignment: CDR1 LGHNA and CDR2 YSLEER.

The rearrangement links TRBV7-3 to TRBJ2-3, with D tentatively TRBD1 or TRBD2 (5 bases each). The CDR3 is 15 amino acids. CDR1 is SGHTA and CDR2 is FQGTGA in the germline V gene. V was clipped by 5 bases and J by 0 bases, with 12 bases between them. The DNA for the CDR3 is TGTGCCAGCAGCCTTTCGGGGCGGAGCACAGATACGCAGTATTTT. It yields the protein CASSLSGRSTDTQYF.

The DNA for the CDR3 is TGCGCCAGCAGCCAAGAGCCGGTCCGCCATGGCTACACCTTC. Translated: CASSQEPVRHGYTF. The J gene is TRBJ1-2, the V gene TRBV4-3; D gene uncertain. The V end lost 0 bases, the J end lost 6 bases, and 11 bases lay between the germline ends. In germline, CDR1 is LGHNA, CDR2 YSLEER. There are 14 residues in the CDR3.

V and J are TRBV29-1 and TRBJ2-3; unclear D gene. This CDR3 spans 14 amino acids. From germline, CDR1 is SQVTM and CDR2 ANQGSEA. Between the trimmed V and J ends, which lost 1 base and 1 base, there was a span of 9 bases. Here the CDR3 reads CSVEASPGTDTQYF. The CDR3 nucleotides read TGCAGCGTTGAAGCGAGCCCTGGCACAGATACGCAGTATTTT.

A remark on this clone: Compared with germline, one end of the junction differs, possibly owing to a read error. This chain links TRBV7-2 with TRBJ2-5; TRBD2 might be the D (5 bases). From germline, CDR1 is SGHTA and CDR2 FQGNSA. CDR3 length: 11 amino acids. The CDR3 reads CASRLGASRHF. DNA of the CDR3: TGTGCCAGCAGGCTGGGAGCAAGTCGGCACTTC.

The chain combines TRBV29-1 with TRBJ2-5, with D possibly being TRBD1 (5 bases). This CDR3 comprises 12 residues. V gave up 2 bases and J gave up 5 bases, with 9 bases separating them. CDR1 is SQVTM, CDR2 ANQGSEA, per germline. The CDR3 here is CSVEKGLETQYF. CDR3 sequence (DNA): TGCAGCGTTGAAAAGGGGCTGGAGACCCAGTACTTC.

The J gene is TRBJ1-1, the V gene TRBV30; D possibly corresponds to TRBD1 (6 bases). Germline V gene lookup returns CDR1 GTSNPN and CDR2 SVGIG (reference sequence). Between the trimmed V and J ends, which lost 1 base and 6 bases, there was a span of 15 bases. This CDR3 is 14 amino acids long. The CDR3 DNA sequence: TGTGCCTGGAGTGAACACACAGGGCTTCCTGAAGCTTTCTTT. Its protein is CAWSEHTGLPEAFF.

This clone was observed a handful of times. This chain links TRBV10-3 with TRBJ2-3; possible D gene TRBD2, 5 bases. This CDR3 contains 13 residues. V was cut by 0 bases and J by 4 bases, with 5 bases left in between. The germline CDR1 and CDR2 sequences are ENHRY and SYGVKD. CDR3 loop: CAISESGADTQYF. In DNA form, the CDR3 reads TGTGCCATCAGTGAGTCCGGGGCAGATACGCAGTATTTT.

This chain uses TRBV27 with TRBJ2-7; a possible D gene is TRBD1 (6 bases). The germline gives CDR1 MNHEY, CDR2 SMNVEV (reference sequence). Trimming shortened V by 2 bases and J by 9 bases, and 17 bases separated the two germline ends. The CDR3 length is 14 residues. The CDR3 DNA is TGTGCCAGCAGTTTAAAGAACAGGGCGGCGGCGCAGTACTTC. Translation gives CASSLKNRAAAQYF.

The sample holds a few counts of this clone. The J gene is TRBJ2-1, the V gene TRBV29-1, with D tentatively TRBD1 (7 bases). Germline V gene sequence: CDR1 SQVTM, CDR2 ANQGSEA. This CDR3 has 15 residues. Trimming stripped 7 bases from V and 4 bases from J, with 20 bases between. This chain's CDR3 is CSAQGGRRVYNEQFF. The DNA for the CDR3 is TGCAGCGCCCAGGGGGGACGGAGAGTTTACAATGAGCAGTTCTTC.

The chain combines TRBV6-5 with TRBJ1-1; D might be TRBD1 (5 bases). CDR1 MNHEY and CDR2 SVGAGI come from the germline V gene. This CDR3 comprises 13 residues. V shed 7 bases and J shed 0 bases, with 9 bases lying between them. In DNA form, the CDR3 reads TGTGCCAGCACTGCGACAGTGAACACTGAAGCTTTCTTT. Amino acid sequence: CASTATVNTEAFF.

CDR3 amino acids: CASSDLTGFYNSPLHF. Here the CDR3 DNA reads TGTGCCAGCAGCGACCTGACAGGTTTCTATAATTCACCCCTCCACTTT. This chain joins TRBV6-6 and TRBJ1-6; possible D gene TRBD1, 6 bases. The CDR3 extends over 16 amino acids. V was shortened by 6 bases and J by 3 bases, with 15 bases between the two germline ends. Germline-derived CDR1 and CDR2 are MNHNY and SVGAGI (reference sequence).

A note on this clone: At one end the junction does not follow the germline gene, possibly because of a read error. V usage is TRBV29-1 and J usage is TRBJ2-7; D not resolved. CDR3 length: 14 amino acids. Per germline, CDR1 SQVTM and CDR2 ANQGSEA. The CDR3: CSVEVGSSSYEQYF. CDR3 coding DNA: TGCAGCGTCGAAGTCGGGTCTAGCTCCTACGAGCAGTACTTC.

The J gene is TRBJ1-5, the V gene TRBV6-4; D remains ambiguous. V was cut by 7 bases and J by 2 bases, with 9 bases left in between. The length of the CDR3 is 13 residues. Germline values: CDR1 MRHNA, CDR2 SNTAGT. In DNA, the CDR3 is TGTGCCAGCAAAATAGTTGGCAATCAGCCCCAGCATTTT. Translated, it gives CASKIVGNQPQHF.